These 2 T cell receptor beta chains were sequenced from one sample in a study of tumor and adjacent non-tumor tissue in lung cancer. The library came from three nested PCR rounds adapted from ARM-PCR protocols. TCRdb used MiXCR to reprocess the multiplex PCR reads, holding one entry per CDR3 protein. The sample carries 60,000 to 85,000 distinct CDR3 sequences, about three quarters recorded once. The template was RNA from unsorted bulk tissue. What was sequenced was lung tumor tissue. The receptor set was obtained from a man aged 55 to 70 with non-small cell lung cancer.

V and J are TRBV6-5 and TRBJ2-1, with TRBD1 identical over 7 bases. Germline CDR1 and CDR2: MNHEY and SVGAGI. This CDR3 is built from 15 residues. The trim removed 6 bases at V and 15 bases at J, leaving 20 bases unmatched. The DNA for the CDR3 is TGTGCCAGCAGGTTCAGACAGGGCTCCTACAATGAGTCGTTCTTC. This gives the protein CASRFRQGSYNESFF.

Points on this clonotype: This is likely a read error, given that the CDR3 carries no conserved phenylalanine or tryptophan at its end. Because the CDR3's place on the DNA is in doubt, the DNA is left out and the CDR3 is given as listed by TCRdb. The rearrangement uses TRBV20-1 and TRBJ2-1; the table names TRBD1, a call not compared with the DNA. Looked up from germline, CDR1 is DFQATT and CDR2 is SNEGSKA (reference sequence). The CDR3 is 12 residues long, counting both termini. The CDR3 spells CSARGQNNEQSV.